Listed here are 8 T cell receptor beta chains from one sample, sequenced in a study of molecular identifiers for immune sequencing clone quantification. One entry per CDR3 protein results from TCRdb running MiXCR on the PCR reads. The top ten clones hold about 0.85% of a sample with roughly 86,000 distinct CDR3 sequences, around 17% of them seen once. Input material: naive CD8+ T cells from blood, with Jurkat cell RNA spiked in. Subset noted: FACS-sorted CD8+CD4-CCR7+CD45RA+ naive T cells. These receptors came from a human donor in good health. Some libraries in this study had Jurkat cell RNA spiked in.

This clonotype occurred many times. The chain couples TRBV20-1 to TRBJ2-7; possible D gene TRBD2, 6 bases. This CDR3 comprises 12 residues. V was trimmed by 1 base and J by 3 bases, leaving 7 bases between them. Germline CDR1 DFQATT, CDR2 SNEGSKA (reference sequence). CDR3 in DNA: TGCAGTGCTAGAGGGGGGGACTACGAGCAGTACTTC. Amino acid sequence: CSARGGDYEQYF.

This clonotype has a count of ten or more. The chain joins TRBV29-1 to TRBJ1-2; 8 bases map to TRBD1. The CDR3 is 13 amino acids. Germline V gene data show CDR1 as SQVTM and CDR2 as ANQGSEA. V lost 7 bases and J lost 2; bases outside the gene matches: 6. The CDR3 region is CSAKDRANYGYTF. DNA for the CDR3: TGCAGCGCCAAGGACAGGGCCAACTATGGCTACACCTTC.

The chain uses TRBV28 and TRBJ2-7, with 7 bases matching TRBD2. With V trimmed by 5 bases and J by 0 bases, 7 bases remained unmatched. The CDR3 has 15 residues. The germline V gene encodes CDR1 MDHEN and CDR2 SYDVKM. For the CDR3, the DNA is TGTGCCAGCAGTCCGACTTGGGACTACTCCTACGAGCAGTACTTC. Its protein is CASSPTWDYSYEQYF. Looking up the rest from reference TRBV28 and TRBJ2-7 gives the full variable domain: DVKVTQSSRYLVKRTGEKVFLECVQDMDHENMFWYRQDPGLGLRLIYFSYDVKMKEKGDIPEGYSVSREKKERFSLILESASTNQTSMYLCASSPTWDYSYEQYFGPGTRLTVT.

The table lists this clonotype with a count of one. This may stem from a read error, because a much larger clone lies one nucleotide away. The chain uses TRBV6-6 and TRBJ2-7, with TRBD2 matching 8 bases. CDR3 length: 12 residues. V lost 11 bases to trimming and J lost 5 bases; unmatched junction nucleotides: 8. In germline, CDR1 is MNHNY, CDR2 SVGAGI (reference sequence). Here the CDR3 reads CAGGRGAHEQYF. The CDR3 DNA sequence: TGTGCCGGGGGGCGGGGGGCCCACGAGCAGTACTTC.

This clonotype was recorded many times. This chain joins TRBV28 and TRBJ1-4; no definite D call. The CDR3 is 14 amino acids. Trimming pared 6 bases from V and 4 bases from J, leaving 12 bases between. The germline CDR1 and CDR2 sequences are MDHEN and SYDVKM. As DNA, the CDR3 is TGTGCCAGCAGCCCGGAGGCCTTTAATGAAAAACTGTTTTTT. This sequence encodes CASSPEAFNEKLFF.

As regards this clonotype: This sequence may be a read error, since a much larger clone differs from it by one base. V and J are TRBV7-2 and TRBJ1-1; D perhaps matches TRBD1 (6 bases). Trimming removed 2 bases from V and 3 bases from J, with 22 bases in between. This CDR3 is built from 18 residues. Germline lookup yields CDR1 SGHTA and CDR2 FQGNSA. The CDR3 coding sequence is TGTGCCAGCAGCTTATACGGACAGAGGGCCGGGTGGGACACTGAAGCTTTCTTT. Encoded protein: CASSLYGQRAGWDTEAFF.

This clonotype was seen at least ten times. The chain recombines TRBV5-6 with TRBJ2-7; 7 bases map to TRBD2. J lost 2 bases, V lost 0 bases, and 2 bases had no gene match. This CDR3 spans 14 amino acids. Per germline, CDR1 SGHDT and CDR2 YYEEEE. The CDR3 nucleotides are TGTGCCAGCAGCTTGGGGCGGGAGACCTACGAGCAGTACTTC. Its translation: CASSLGRETYEQYF.

The J gene is TRBJ2-2, the V gene TRBV27; 7 bases fit TRBD2. Germline V gene data show CDR1 as MNHEY and CDR2 as SMNVEV (reference sequence). The CDR3 length is 13 residues. V shed 9 bases and J 7 bases; nucleotides not matched to a gene: 8. CDR3 amino acids: CASAVIAGGELFF. The CDR3 nucleotides are TGTGCCAGTGCGGTAATAGCGGGCGGGGAGCTGTTTTTT.